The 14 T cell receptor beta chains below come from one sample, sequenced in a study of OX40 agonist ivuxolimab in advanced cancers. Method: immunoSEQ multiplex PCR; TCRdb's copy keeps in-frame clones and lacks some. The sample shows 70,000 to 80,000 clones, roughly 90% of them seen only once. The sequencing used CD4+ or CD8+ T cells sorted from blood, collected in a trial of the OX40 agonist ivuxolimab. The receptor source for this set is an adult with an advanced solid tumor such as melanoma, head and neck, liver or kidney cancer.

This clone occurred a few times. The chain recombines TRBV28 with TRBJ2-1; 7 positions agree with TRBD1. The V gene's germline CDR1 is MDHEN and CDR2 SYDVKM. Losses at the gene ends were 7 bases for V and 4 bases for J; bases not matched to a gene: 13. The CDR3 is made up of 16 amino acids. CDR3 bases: TGTGCCAGCACCCCATCCGGGACAGCAAAATACAATGAGCAGTTCTTC. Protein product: CASTPSGTAKYNEQFF.

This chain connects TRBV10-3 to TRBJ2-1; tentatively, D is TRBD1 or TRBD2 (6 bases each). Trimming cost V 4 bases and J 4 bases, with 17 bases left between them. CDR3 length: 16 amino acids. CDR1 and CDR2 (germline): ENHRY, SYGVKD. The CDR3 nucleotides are TGTGCCATCAGTGCTCCTGTGGGGGGCGCGTACAATGAGCAGTTCTTC. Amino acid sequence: CAISAPVGGAYNEQFF.

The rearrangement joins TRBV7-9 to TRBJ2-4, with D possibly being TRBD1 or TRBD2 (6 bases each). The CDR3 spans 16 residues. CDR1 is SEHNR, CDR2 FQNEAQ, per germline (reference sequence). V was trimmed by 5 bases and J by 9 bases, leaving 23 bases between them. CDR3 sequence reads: CASSPKEGGLQGIQYF. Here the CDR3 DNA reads TGTGCCAGCAGCCCGAAAGAGGGAGGACTACAGGGCATTCAGTACTTC.

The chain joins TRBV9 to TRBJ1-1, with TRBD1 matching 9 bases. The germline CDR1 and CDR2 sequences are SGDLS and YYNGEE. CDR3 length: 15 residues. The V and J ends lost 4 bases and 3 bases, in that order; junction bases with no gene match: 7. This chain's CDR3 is CASSSTGTGHTEAFF. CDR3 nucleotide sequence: TGTGCCAGCAGCTCAACCGGGACAGGGCACACTGAAGCTTTCTTT.

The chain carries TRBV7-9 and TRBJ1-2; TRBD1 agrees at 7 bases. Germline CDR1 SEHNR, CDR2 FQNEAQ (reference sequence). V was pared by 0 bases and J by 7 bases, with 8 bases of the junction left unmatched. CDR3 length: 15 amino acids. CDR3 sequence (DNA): TGTGCCAGCAGCTTAGCGGACAGGATAGGACTTGGCTACACCTTC. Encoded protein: CASSLADRIGLGYTF.

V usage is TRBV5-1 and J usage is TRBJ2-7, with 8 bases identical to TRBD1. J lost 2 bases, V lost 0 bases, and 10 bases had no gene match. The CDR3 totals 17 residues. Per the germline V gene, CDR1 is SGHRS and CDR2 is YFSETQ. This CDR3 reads CASSLARIGTGTYEQYF. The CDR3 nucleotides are TGCGCCAGCAGCTTGGCCAGGATCGGGACAGGTACCTACGAGCAGTACTTC.

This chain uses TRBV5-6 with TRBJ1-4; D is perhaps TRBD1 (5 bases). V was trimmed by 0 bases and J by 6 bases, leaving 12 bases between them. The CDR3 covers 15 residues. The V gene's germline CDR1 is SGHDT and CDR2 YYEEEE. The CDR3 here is CASSLGSGVDEKLFF. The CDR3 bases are TGTGCCAGCAGCTTGGGTTCGGGGGTAGATGAAAAACTGTTTTTT.

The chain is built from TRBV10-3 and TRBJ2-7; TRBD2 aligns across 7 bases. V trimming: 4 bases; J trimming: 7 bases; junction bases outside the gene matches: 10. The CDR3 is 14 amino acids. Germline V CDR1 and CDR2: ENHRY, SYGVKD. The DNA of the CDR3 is TGTGCCATCAGTGGCCGGACTAGTGCCTTAGAGCAGTACTTC. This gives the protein CAISGRTSALEQYF.

The CDR3 protein is CASSTPEAGGVDTQYF. CDR3 DNA sequence: TGTGCCAGCAGCACACCCGAGGCGGGAGGTGTGGATACGCAGTATTTT. The genes are TRBV4-2 and TRBJ2-3; TRBD2 matches at 8 bases. The germline gives CDR1 LGHNA, CDR2 YNFKEQ. J gave up 6 bases and V 5 bases, and 13 bases lay outside the gene matches. The CDR3 sequence is 16 residues long.

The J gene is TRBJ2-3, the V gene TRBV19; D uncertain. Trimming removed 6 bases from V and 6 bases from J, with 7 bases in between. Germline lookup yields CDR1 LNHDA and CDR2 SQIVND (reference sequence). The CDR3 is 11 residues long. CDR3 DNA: TGTGCCAGTAGCGCCCGGGATACGCAGTATTTT. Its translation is CASSARDTQYF.

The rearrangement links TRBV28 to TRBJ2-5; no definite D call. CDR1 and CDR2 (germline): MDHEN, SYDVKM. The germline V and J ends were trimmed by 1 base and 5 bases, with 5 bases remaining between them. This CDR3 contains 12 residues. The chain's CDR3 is CASSLSGETQYF. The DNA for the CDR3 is TGTGCCAGCAGTTTATCAGGTGAGACCCAGTACTTC.

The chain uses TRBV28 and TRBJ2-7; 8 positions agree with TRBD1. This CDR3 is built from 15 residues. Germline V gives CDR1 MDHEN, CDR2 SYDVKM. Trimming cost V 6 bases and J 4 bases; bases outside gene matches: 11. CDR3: CASRSHRDRPYEQYF. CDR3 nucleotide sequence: TGTGCCAGCAGATCACACCGGGACAGGCCGTACGAGCAGTACTTC.

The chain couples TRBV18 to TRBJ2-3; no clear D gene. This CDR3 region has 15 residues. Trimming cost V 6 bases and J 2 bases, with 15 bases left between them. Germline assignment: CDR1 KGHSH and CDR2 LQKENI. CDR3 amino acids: CASSPSRQLTDTQYF. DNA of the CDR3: TGTGCCAGCTCCCCATCCCGGCAGCTCACAGATACGCAGTATTTT.

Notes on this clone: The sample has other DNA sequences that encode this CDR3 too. The CDR3: CAWSVGVNTEAFF. CDR3 nucleotides: TGTGCCTGGAGTGTAGGGGTTAACACTGAAGCTTTCTTT. The V gene is TRBV30, the J gene TRBJ1-1; D may be TRBD1 (5 bases). CDR1 is GTSNPN and CDR2 is SVGIG in the germline V gene (reference sequence). V lost 0 bases to trimming and J lost 2 bases, with 7 bases between them. CDR3 length: 13 residues.